The present T cell receptor (beta chain) was sequenced within a study of OX40 agonist ivuxolimab in advanced cancers. About the study: The eligibility criteria allowed prior anti-PD-1, anti-PD-L1 or anti-CTLA-4 therapy, and about 40% had some.

Broader study findings: The study found that CD8+ T cells averaged more expanded clones than CD4+.

Germline CDR1 and CDR2: SEHNR and FQNEAQ (reference sequence). The CDR3 sequence is 14 residues long. The germline V and J ends were trimmed by 1 base and 5 bases, with 12 bases remaining between them. Libraries were prepared by immunoSEQ multiplex PCR; TCRdb keeps only in-frame clonotypes and omits some of them. The sample shows 120,000 or so clones, 90% to 95% of them seen only once. As concerns this clone: What it recognizes is unknown.

The sequencing used CD4+ or CD8+ T cells sorted from blood, collected in a trial of the OX40 agonist ivuxolimab. The origin of this receptor is an adult with an advanced solid tumor such as melanoma, head and neck, liver or kidney cancer. The chain couples TRBV7-9 to TRBJ2-7; possible D gene TRBD2, 5 bases. This chain's CDR3 is CASSLDVPSNEQYF. The DNA for the CDR3 is TGTGCCAGCAGCTTAGACGTTCCTAGCAACGAGCAGTACTTC.